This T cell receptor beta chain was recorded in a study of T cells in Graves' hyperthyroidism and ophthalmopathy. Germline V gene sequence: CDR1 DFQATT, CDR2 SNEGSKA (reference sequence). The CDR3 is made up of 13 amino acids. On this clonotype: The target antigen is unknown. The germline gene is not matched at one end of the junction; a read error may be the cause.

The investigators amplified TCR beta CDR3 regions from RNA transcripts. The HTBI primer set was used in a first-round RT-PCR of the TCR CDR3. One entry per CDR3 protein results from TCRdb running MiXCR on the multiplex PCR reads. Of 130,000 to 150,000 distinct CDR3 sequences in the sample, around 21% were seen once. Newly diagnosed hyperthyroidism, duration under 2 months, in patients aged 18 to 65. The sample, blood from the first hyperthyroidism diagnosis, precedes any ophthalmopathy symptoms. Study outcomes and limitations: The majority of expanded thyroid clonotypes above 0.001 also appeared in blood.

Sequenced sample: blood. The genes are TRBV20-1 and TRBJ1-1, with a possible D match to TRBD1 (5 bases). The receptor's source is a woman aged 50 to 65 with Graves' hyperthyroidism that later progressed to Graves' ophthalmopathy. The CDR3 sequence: CNASWGMNTEAFF. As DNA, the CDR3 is TGCAATGCTTCATGGGGGATGAACACTGAAGCTTTCTTT.